One and the same sample provided the 13 T cell receptor beta chains below, sequenced in a study of T cells after yellow fever vaccination. From the 5' RACE reads, TCRdb called clonotypes with MiXCR, one entry per CDR3 protein. The sample consists of under 600,000 distinct CDR3 sequences, roughly 14% of them appearing once. The sample consisted of PBMCs, taken on the day of the yellow fever booster vaccination. These receptors all stem from a man aged 25-45 years who received the YFV17D yellow fever vaccine.

This chain joins TRBV9 and TRBJ1-1, with D tentatively TRBD1 (6 bases). Germline loops: CDR1 SGDLS, CDR2 YYNGEE. The CDR3 loop spans 14 amino acids. V was trimmed by 4 bases and J by 3 bases, leaving 13 bases between them. This chain's CDR3 is CASSSSGGYTEAFF. The CDR3 DNA sequence: TGTGCCAGCAGCTCTAGTGGGGGCTACACTGAAGCTTTCTTT.

The sample holds a few counts of this clonotype. The chain links TRBV18 to TRBJ2-1, with TRBD1 matching over 8 bases. V lost 6 bases, J lost 2 bases, and 9 bases stayed unmatched. In germline, CDR1 is KGHSH, CDR2 LQKENI. CDR3 size: 16 residues. CDR3 sequence (DNA): TGTGCCAGCTCCTCGGCCGGACAGGGTCCCTACAATGAGCAGTTCTTC. Its protein product is CASSSAGQGPYNEQFF.

This clonotype was counted between two and nine times. V usage is TRBV5-4 and J usage is TRBJ2-1; D is unresolved. The CDR3 has 17 residues. Germline CDR1 and CDR2: SGHNT and YYREEE (reference sequence). V dropped 0 bases and J dropped 4 bases, with 17 bases sitting between them. In DNA form, the CDR3 reads TGTGCCAGCAGCTTGGCGGGTGGGGAAACCCCTTACAATGAGCAGTTCTTC. Its protein product is CASSLAGGETPYNEQFF.

The chain combines TRBV5-1 with TRBJ2-2; TRBD2 matches 15 bases. V was pared by 0 bases and J by 4 bases, with 10 bases of the junction left unmatched. Germline V CDR1 and CDR2: SGHRS, YFSETQ. CDR3 length equals 20 residues. CDR3 DNA: TGCGCCAGCAGCTTGGCCCGCGGACTAGCGGGAGGGACGATCACCGGGGAGCTGTTTTTT. This gives the protein CASSLARGLAGGTITGELFF.

V and J are TRBV6-5 and TRBJ2-7, with 8 bases lining up with TRBD1. Germline V gene data show CDR1 as MNHEY and CDR2 as SVGAGI. This CDR3 has 15 amino acids. V was pared by 2 bases and J by 2 bases, with 5 bases of the junction left unmatched. For the CDR3, the DNA is TGTGCCAGCAGTTACCGGGACAGGCTTACCTACGAGCAGTACTTC. It encodes CASSYRDRLTYEQYF.

The chain combines TRBV19 with TRBJ2-3; 7 nucleotides line up with TRBD2. Germline V lookup: CDR1 LNHDA, CDR2 SQIVND (reference sequence). The CDR3 loop spans 15 amino acids. Trimming took 0 bases from V and 4 from J; bases not matched to a gene: 4. The CDR3 nucleotides are TGTGCCAGTAGTATAGAGGGCGGGAGAGCAGATACGCAGTATTTT. Translation: CASSIEGGRADTQYF.

This clonotype was detected only a few times. The V call is TRBV7-2, the J call TRBJ2-5, with TRBD2 identical over 8 bases. The CDR3 consists of 15 residues. CDR1 SGHTA and CDR2 FQGNSA come from the germline V gene. After removal of 0 bases from V and 5 bases from J, the junction contained 5 bases not matched to a gene. DNA of the CDR3: TGTGCCAGCAGCTTAGCGGGGACTAGAGGGGAGACCCAGTACTTC. This translates into CASSLAGTRGETQYF. Variable domain in full (rest from reference TRBV7-2 and TRBJ2-5): GAGVSQSPSNKVTEKGKDVELRCDPISGHTALYWYRQSLGQGLEFLIYFQGNSAPDKSGLPSDRFSAERTGGSVSTLTIQRTQQEDSAVYLCASSLAGTRGETQYFGPGTRLLVL.

This clonotype appeared a few times. This sequence joins TRBV14 and TRBJ2-7; the D is unclear. CDR1 and CDR2 from the germline V gene are SGHDN and FVKESK. This CDR3 spans 14 amino acids. V was cut by 2 bases and J by 4 bases, with 12 bases left in between. CDR3 sequence: CASSQSYGTYEQYF. In nucleotides, the CDR3 is TGTGCCAGCAGCCAATCTTACGGTACTTACGAGCAGTACTTC.

This clonotype has just a few counts. V is TRBV6-5 and J is TRBJ2-7, with no clear D. This CDR3 contains 15 residues. Germline V CDR1 and CDR2: MNHEY, SVGAGI. V was shortened by 2 bases and J by 0 bases, with 11 bases between the two germline ends. CDR3 DNA sequence: TGTGCCAGCAGTTACCGGACCCGGGCCTCCTACGAGCAGTACTTC. Its protein product is CASSYRTRASYEQYF.

This chain links TRBV7-2 with TRBJ2-3; 9 nucleotides match TRBD2. Losses at the gene ends were 5 bases for V and 1 base for J; bases not matched to a gene: 7. There are 16 residues in the CDR3. The V gene's germline CDR1 is SGHTA and CDR2 FQGNSA. The CDR3 here is CASSSRTSERTDTQYF. The CDR3 nucleotides read TGTGCCAGCAGCAGCCGGACTAGCGAACGCACAGATACGCAGTATTTT.

J is TRBJ2-1 and V is TRBV5-1; maybe TRBD2 (5 bases). CDR3 length: 15 amino acids. V lost 1 base and J 2 bases, leaving 10 bases between the germline ends. Germline V gene lookup returns CDR1 SGHRS and CDR2 YFSETQ. This CDR3 is CASSLSSSAYNEQFF. DNA of the CDR3: TGCGCCAGCAGCTTGTCTAGCAGCGCCTACAATGAGCAGTTCTTC. Using reference TRBV5-1 and TRBJ2-1 for the parts outside the CDR3, the full variable domain is KAGVTQTPRYLIKTRGQQVTLSCSPISGHRSVSWYQQTPGQGLQFLFEYFSETQRNKGNFPGRFSGRQFSNSRSEMNVSTLELGDSALYLCASSLSSSAYNEQFFGPGTRLTVL.

The V and J genes are TRBV13 and TRBJ2-7; 9 positions match TRBD1. The J segment lost 4 bases and the V segment lost 1 base, leaving 5 bases of the junction unmatched. The CDR3 totals 15 residues. Germline lookup yields CDR1 PRHDT and CDR2 FYEKMQ (reference sequence). Here the CDR3 DNA reads TGTGCCAGCAGCTTAGCGGACAGGGGTGCGTACGAGCAGTACTTC. It translates to CASSLADRGAYEQYF.

This rearrangement joins TRBV27 to TRBJ2-5, with D possibly being TRBD2 (6 bases). The CDR3 contains 13 residues. Germline V CDR1 and CDR2: MNHEY, SMNVEV (reference sequence). V was pared by 5 bases and J by 7 bases, with 14 bases between. The CDR3 coding sequence is TGTGCCAGCAGTCAGGACTACCGAGGGACCCAGTACTTC. Protein: CASSQDYRGTQYF.